The following is a T cell receptor beta chain sequence with its context. This specimen belongs to a study of blood T cell repertoires in COVID-19. The CDR3 contains 15 residues. The germline V gene encodes CDR1 LGHNA and CDR2 YNFKEQ. The V segment lost 4 bases and the J segment 5 bases; nucleotides outside the gene matches: 7. Libraries were prepared by immunoSEQ multiplex PCR; TCRdb keeps only in-frame clonotypes and omits some of them. Of approximately 140,000 clones listed, over 70% are singletons. This TCR came from a man between 60 and 75 years old with active or convalescent COVID-19. Sample: peripheral blood. This chain uses TRBV4-2 with TRBJ1-5; 8 bases match TRBD1. CDR3 bases: TGTGCCAGCAGCCTTAGATTACAGGGGGATCAGCCCCAGCATTTT. This codes for CASSLRLQGDQPQHF.